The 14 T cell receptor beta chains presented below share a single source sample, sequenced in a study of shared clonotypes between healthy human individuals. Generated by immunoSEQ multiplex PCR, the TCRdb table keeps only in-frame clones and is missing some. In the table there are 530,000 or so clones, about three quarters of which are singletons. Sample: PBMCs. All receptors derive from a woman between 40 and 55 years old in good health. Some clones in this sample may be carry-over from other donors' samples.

CDR3 region: CAISGEGTYTGELFF. In DNA, the CDR3 is TGTGCCATCAGTGGGGAGGGGACTTATACCGGGGAGCTGTTTTTT. The gene calls are TRBV10-3 and TRBJ2-2, with TRBD2 matching 7 bases. The trim removed 4 bases at V and 5 bases at J, leaving 7 bases unmatched. The CDR3 extends over 15 amino acids. Germline loops: CDR1 ENHRY, CDR2 SYGVKD.

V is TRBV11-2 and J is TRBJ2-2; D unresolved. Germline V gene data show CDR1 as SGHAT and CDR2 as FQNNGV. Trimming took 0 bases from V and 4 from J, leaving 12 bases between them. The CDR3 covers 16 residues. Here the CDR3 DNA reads TGTGCCAGCAGCTTAGATCCGGGCTCCCCCACCGGGGAGCTGTTTTTT. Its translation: CASSLDPGSPTGELFF.

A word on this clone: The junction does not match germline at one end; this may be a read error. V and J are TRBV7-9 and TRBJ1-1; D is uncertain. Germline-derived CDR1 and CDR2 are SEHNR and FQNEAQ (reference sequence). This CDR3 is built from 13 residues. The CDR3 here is CASSQKQHTEAFF. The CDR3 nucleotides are TGCGCCAGCAGCCAAAAACAGCACACTGAAGCTTTCTTT. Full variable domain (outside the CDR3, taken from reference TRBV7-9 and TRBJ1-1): DTGVSQNPRHKITKRGQNVTFRCDPISEHNRLYWYRQTLGQGPEFLTYFQNEAQLEKSRLLSDRFSAERPKGSFSTLEIQRTEQGDSAMYLCASSQKQHTEAFFGQGTRLTVV.

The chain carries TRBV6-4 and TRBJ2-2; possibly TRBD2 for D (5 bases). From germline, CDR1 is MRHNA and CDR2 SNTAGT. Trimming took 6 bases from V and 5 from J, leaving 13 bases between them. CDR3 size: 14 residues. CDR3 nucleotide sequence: TGTGCCAGCAGCCAAAAGGGCGGGACCGGGGAGCTGTTTTTT. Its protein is CASSQKGGTGELFF.

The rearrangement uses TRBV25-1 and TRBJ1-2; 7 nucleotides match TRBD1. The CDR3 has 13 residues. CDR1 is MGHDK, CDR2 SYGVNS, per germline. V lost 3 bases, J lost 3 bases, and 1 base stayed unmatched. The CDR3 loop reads CASSDRGDYGYTF. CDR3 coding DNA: TGTGCCAGCAGTGACAGGGGGGACTATGGCTACACCTTC.

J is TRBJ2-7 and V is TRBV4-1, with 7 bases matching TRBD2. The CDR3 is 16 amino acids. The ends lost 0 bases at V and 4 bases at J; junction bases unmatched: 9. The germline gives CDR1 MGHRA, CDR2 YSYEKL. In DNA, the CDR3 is TGCGCCAGCAGCCAAGATCAGTGGGAGGGCCCGTACGAGCAGTACTTC. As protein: CASSQDQWEGPYEQYF.

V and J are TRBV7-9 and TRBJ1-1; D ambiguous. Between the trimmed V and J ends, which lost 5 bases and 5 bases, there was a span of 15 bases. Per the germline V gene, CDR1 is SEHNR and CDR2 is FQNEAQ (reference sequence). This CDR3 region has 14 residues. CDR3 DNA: TGTGCCAGCAGCCTACCGGCCGGGGAAACTGAAGCTTTCTTT. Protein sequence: CASSLPAGETEAFF.

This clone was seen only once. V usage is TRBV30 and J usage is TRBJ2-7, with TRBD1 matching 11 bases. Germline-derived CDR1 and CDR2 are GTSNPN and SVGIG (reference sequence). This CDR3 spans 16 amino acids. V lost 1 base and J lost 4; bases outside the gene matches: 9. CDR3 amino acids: CAWSDPLDRGLYEQYF. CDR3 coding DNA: TGTGCCTGGAGTGACCCCCTGGACAGGGGGCTATACGAGCAGTACTTC.

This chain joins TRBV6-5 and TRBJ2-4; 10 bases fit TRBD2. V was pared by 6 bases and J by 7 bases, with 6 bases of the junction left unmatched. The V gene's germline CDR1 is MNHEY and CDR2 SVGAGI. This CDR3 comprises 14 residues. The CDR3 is CASRPLAGDNIQYF. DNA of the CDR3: TGTGCCAGCAGGCCCCTAGCGGGAGATAACATTCAGTACTTC.

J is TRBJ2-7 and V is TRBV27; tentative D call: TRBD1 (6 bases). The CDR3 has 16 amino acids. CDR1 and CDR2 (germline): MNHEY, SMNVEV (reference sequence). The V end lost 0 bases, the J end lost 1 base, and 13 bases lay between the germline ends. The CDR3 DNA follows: TGTGCCAGCAGTTTATCGAAGGGGGACGCGTCCTACGAGCAGTACTTC. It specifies CASSLSKGDASYEQYF.

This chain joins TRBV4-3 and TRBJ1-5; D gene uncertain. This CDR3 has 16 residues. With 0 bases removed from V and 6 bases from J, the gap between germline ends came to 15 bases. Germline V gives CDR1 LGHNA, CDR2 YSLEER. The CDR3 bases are TGCGCCAGCAGCCAAGATCGGTTAGGGATGAGTCAGCCCCAGCATTTT. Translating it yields CASSQDRLGMSQPQHF.

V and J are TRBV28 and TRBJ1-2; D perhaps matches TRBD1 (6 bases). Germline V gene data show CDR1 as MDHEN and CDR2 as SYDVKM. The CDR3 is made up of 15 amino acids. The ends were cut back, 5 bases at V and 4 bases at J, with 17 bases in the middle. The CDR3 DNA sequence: TGTGCCAGCAGTCTCCCGGGACAAATCCTCTATGGCTACACCTTC. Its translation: CASSLPGQILYGYTF.

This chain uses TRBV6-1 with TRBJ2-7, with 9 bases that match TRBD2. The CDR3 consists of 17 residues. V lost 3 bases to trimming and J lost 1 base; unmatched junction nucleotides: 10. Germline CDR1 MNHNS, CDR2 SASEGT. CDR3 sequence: CASSESTSGPLSYEQYF. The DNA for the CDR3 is TGTGCCAGCAGTGAGAGCACTAGCGGGCCCCTATCCTACGAGCAGTACTTC.

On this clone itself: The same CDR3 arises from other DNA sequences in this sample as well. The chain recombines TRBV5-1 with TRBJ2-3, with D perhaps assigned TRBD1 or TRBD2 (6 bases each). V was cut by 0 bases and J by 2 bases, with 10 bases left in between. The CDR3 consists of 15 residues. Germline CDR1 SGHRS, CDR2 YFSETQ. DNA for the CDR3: TGCGCCAGCAGCTTGGTTGGGGGGCACACAGATACGCAGTATTTT. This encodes CASSLVGGHTDTQYF. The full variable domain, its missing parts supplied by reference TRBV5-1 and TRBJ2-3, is KAGVTQTPRYLIKTRGQQVTLSCSPISGHRSVSWYQQTPGQGLQFLFEYFSETQRNKGNFPGRFSGRQFSNSRSEMNVSTLELGDSALYLCASSLVGGHTDTQYFGPGTRLTVL.